These 20 T cell receptor beta chains were all obtained from the same sample, sequenced in a study of molecular identifiers for immune sequencing clone quantification. TCRdb ran MiXCR on the PCR reads and lists one entry per CDR3 protein. This table holds some 680,000 distinct CDR3 sequences, roughly 25% found once. What was sequenced was naive CD8+ T cells from blood, with Jurkat cell RNA spiked in. Noted subset: FACS-sorted CD8+CD4-CCR7+CD45RA+ naive T cells. Receptors originate from a human donor in good health. Some libraries in this study had Jurkat cell RNA spiked in.

This chain links TRBV3-1 with TRBJ2-5, with TRBD2 matching 11 bases. Germline CDR1 LGHDT, CDR2 YNNKEL (reference sequence). The CDR3 consists of 15 residues. The ends lost 0 bases at V and 3 bases at J; junction bases unmatched: 0. The CDR3 DNA sequence: TGTGCCAGCAGCCAAGAACTAGCGGGGGAAGAGACCCAGTACTTC. It specifies CASSQELAGEETQYF.

This clonotype has just a few counts. The V gene is TRBV6-5, the J gene TRBJ2-7; 8 bases are a match to TRBD1. V shed 7 bases, J shed 2 bases, and the junction held 7 bases outside the gene matches. The germline V gene has CDR1 MNHEY and CDR2 SVGAGI. The CDR3 covers 14 residues. CDR3 sequence (DNA): TGTGCCAGCATCTCCGGGACAGGAGCCTACGAGCAGTACTTC. This sequence encodes CASISGTGAYEQYF.

This clonotype was seen repeatedly, ten times or more. The rearrangement joins TRBV7-9 to TRBJ2-2, with TRBD2 identical over 8 bases. The CDR3 contains 16 residues. V lost 5 bases and J lost 0; bases outside the gene matches: 5. Germline V gives CDR1 SEHNR, CDR2 FQNEAQ (reference sequence). Written as DNA, the CDR3 is TGTGCCAGCAGCATTCTAGCGGGTCCGAACACCGGGGAGCTGTTTTTT. The encoded protein is CASSILAGPNTGELFF. Filled out from reference TRBV7-9 and TRBJ2-2, the complete variable domain reads DTGVSQNPRHKITKRGQNVTFRCDPISEHNRLYWYRQTLGQGPEFLTYFQNEAQLEKSRLLSDRFSAERPKGSFSTLEIQRTEQGDSAMYLCASSILAGPNTGELFFGEGSRLTVL.

There are a few counts of this clonotype. The J gene is TRBJ2-1, the V gene TRBV4-3; either TRBD1 or TRBD2 may supply D (5 bases each). V was shortened by 0 bases and J by 5 bases, with 8 bases between the two germline ends. The CDR3 is 14 residues long. Germline CDR1 and CDR2: LGHNA and YSLEER. CDR3 nucleotide sequence: TGCGCCAGCAGCCAAGATCGGGGCAACAATGAGCAGTTCTTC. Translation: CASSQDRGNNEQFF.

This clonotype turned up a few times. CDR3 region: CASSQDSGLAGHEQFF. The CDR3 DNA reads as TGCGCCAGCAGCCAAGATTCCGGGCTAGCGGGGCATGAGCAGTTCTTC. This sequence joins TRBV4-3 and TRBJ2-1, with 9 positions matching TRBD2. V was clipped by 0 bases and J by 8 bases; unmatched bases: 8. Germline V gene sequence: CDR1 LGHNA, CDR2 YSLEER. This CDR3 contains 16 residues.

This clonotype appeared a few times. V usage is TRBV11-2 and J usage is TRBJ2-7; perhaps TRBD1 as D (5 bases). Trimming stripped 4 bases from V and 6 bases from J, with 10 bases between. CDR1 is SGHAT, CDR2 FQNNGV, per germline. This CDR3 has 12 residues. The CDR3 sequence: CASSSIRAEQYF. Written as DNA, the CDR3 is TGTGCCAGCAGCTCAATCAGGGCCGAGCAGTACTTC.

This clonotype came up many times. The J gene is TRBJ1-1, the V gene TRBV5-5; D remains unclear. CDR1 and CDR2 from the germline V gene are SGHKS and YYEKEE (reference sequence). This CDR3 spans 13 amino acids. V was trimmed by 4 bases and J by 2 bases, leaving 9 bases between them. DNA for the CDR3: TGTGCCAGCAGCGAGGTTCATAACACTGAAGCTTTCTTT. This gives the protein CASSEVHNTEAFF.

There are many counts of this clonotype. This sequence joins TRBV28 and TRBJ2-7; the match to TRBD2 covers 13 bases. The CDR3 is made up of 16 amino acids. Germline loops: CDR1 MDHEN, CDR2 SYDVKM. J gave up 2 bases and V 6 bases, and 7 bases lay outside the gene matches. The chain's CDR3 is CASRTGTSGTTYEQYF. The CDR3 coding sequence is TGTGCCAGCAGAACCGGGACTAGCGGGACCACCTACGAGCAGTACTTC.

The chain joins TRBV30 to TRBJ1-1, with a possible D match to TRBD1 (6 bases). Deletions cut 4 bases from V and 7 bases from J, with 13 bases between. This CDR3 comprises 12 residues. The germline V gene has CDR1 GTSNPN and CDR2 SVGIG (reference sequence). Here the CDR3 reads CAWNSRGLEAFF. For the CDR3, the DNA is TGTGCCTGGAACTCGCGGGGGCTTGAAGCTTTCTTT.

This clonotype occurred a few times. The CDR3 reads CASSLSVAGGEAQYF. The CDR3 region has the DNA TGTGCCAGCAGTTTGAGCGTAGCGGGGGGCGAGGCCCAGTACTTC. The chain joins TRBV28 to TRBJ2-5; 10 nucleotides line up with TRBD2. CDR1 MDHEN and CDR2 SYDVKM come from the germline V gene. V was clipped by 3 bases and J by 9 bases; unmatched bases: 10. CDR3 length: 15 residues.

About this clonotype: Without the conserved terminal phenylalanine or tryptophan, this CDR3 likely stems from a read error. The chain has TRBV15 and TRBJ2-3; D possibly matches TRBD1 or TRBD2 (6 bases each). This CDR3 region has 13 residues. V dropped 4 bases and J dropped 6 bases, with 11 bases sitting between them. Per germline, CDR1 LNHNV and CDR2 YYDKDF (reference sequence). The CDR3 loop is CATSIWRGDTQYY. DNA for the CDR3: TGTGCCACCAGCATCTGGAGGGGGGATACGCAGTATTAT.

Comments on this clonotype: It may be a read error: a sequence one base away is much more abundant. This chain joins TRBV18 and TRBJ2-7; tentatively, D is TRBD2 (5 bases). The CDR3 runs 13 residues. Germline CDR1 KGHSH, CDR2 LQKENI. CDR3 DNA sequence: TGTGCCAGCGCACCACCGGGGTTCTACGAGCAGTACTTC. Its protein is CASAPPGFYEQYF.

This clonotype was seen repeatedly, ten times or more. CDR3 in DNA: TGCAGTGCTCCCGAGGGGTACCGACCGGCAGATACGCAGTATTTT. Its protein product is CSAPEGYRPADTQYF. The chain joins TRBV20-1 to TRBJ2-3; TRBD1 or TRBD2 may be the D gene (5 bases each). The V end lost 5 bases, the J end lost 4 bases, and 19 bases lay between the germline ends. The length of the CDR3 is 15 residues. CDR1 and CDR2 from the germline V gene are DFQATT and SNEGSKA (reference sequence).

This clonotype was counted once. This sequence may be a read error, since a much larger clone differs from it by one base. V gene TRBV20-1 combines with J gene TRBJ2-3, with D unclear. This CDR3 comprises 13 residues. The V end lost 2 bases, the J end lost 4 bases, and 10 bases lay between the germline ends. The germline CDR1 and CDR2 sequences are DFQATT and SNEGSKA (reference sequence). CDR3 DNA: TGCAGTGCTAGATCCAGTATGGCAGATACGCAGTATTTT. The encoded protein is CSARSSMADTQYF.

This clonotype was counted a few times. J is TRBJ2-1 and V is TRBV29-1; 9 bases are a match to TRBD2. The germline gives CDR1 SQVTM, CDR2 ANQGSEA. This CDR3 is built from 13 residues. Losses at the gene ends were 3 bases for V and 7 bases for J; bases not matched to a gene: 4. The CDR3 DNA follows: TGCAGCGTTGATGGGACTAGCTGGAATGAGCAGTTCTTC. It is translated as CSVDGTSWNEQFF.

The chain is built from TRBV7-9 and TRBJ2-3; the match to TRBD1 covers 7 bases. Unmatched junction bases numbered 4, after V lost 4 bases and J lost 0 bases. Per germline, CDR1 SEHNR and CDR2 FQNEAQ (reference sequence). The CDR3 consists of 15 residues. As DNA, the CDR3 is TGTGCCAGCAGCTCCGGACAGGCTAGCACAGATACGCAGTATTTT. It codes for CASSSGQASTDTQYF.

This CDR3 reads CSASLIRGLGNQPQHF. The CDR3 DNA sequence: TGCAGTGCTAGTCTTATTCGGGGGCTGGGAAATCAGCCCCAGCATTTT. This chain joins TRBV20-1 and TRBJ1-5, with D possibly matching TRBD1 (6 bases). Germline CDR1 is DFQATT and CDR2 is SNEGSKA (reference sequence). Deletions cut 3 bases from V and 4 bases from J, with 19 bases between. This CDR3 contains 16 residues.

V gene TRBV15 combines with J gene TRBJ2-2, with 11 bases matching TRBD1. This CDR3 comprises 18 residues. Germline trimming cut 2 bases from V and 1 base from J; bases unmatched to any gene: 6. In germline, CDR1 is LNHNV, CDR2 YYDKDF (reference sequence). DNA for the CDR3: TGTGCCACCAGCAGACGACCGGGACAGGGGGTGAACACCGGGGAGCTGTTTTTT. Translated: CATSRRPGQGVNTGELFF.

This clonotype was recorded a few times. The gene calls are TRBV2 and TRBJ2-5; D ambiguous. CDR3 length: 13 amino acids. Germline-derived CDR1 and CDR2 are SNHLY and FYNNEI. Trimming pared 1 base from V and 2 bases from J, leaving 5 bases between. In DNA, the CDR3 is TGTGCCAGCAGTGAAGTGTCACAAGAGACCCAGTACTTC. Its protein product is CASSEVSQETQYF.

This clonotype occurred a few times. The rearrangement uses TRBV27 and TRBJ2-1; 8 bases map to TRBD1. The V gene's germline CDR1 is MNHEY and CDR2 SMNVEV (reference sequence). The CDR3 runs to 17 residues. V lost 5 bases to trimming and J lost 6 bases; unmatched junction nucleotides: 15. In nucleotides, the CDR3 is TGTGCCAGCAGTCTGGGACAGGCTTGGTCCGTCTCCAATGAGCAGTTCTTC. Translated: CASSLGQAWSVSNEQFF.